The 20 T cell receptor beta chains below come from one sample, sequenced in a study of T cell responses to AZD1222 COVID-19 vaccine. Sequencing used immunoSEQ multiplex PCR; TCRdb keeps in-frame clones, though not all of them. The sample lists approximately 99,000 clones, around 83% seen once, with less than 3.5% in the top ten. This specimen consisted of peripheral blood, obtained on day 0 of AZD1222 vaccination. These receptors were taken from an adult in good health.

The V gene is TRBV7-2, the J gene TRBJ2-5, with 8 bases identical to TRBD2. With 1 base clipped from V and 5 bases from J, the junction kept 9 bases outside the gene matches. The CDR3 is made up of 16 amino acids. CDR1 is SGHTA and CDR2 is FQGNSA in the germline V gene. The CDR3 loop reads CASSLVLAGSGETQYF. The DNA for the CDR3 is TGTGCCAGCAGCTTAGTATTAGCGGGGTCAGGTGAGACCCAGTACTTC.

V gene TRBV2 combines with J gene TRBJ1-5, with D possibly TRBD1 on 5 matching bases. The CDR3 loop spans 16 amino acids. The germline V gene encodes CDR1 SNHLY and CDR2 FYNNEI. Trimming stripped 6 bases from V and 7 bases from J, with 22 bases between. The CDR3 loop reads CASRVIAGPWGQPQHF. CDR3 in DNA: TGTGCCAGCAGGGTTATTGCGGGGCCCTGGGGACAGCCCCAGCATTTT.

The count of this clone is one. This chain uses TRBV5-5 with TRBJ1-4; D gene uncertain. The CDR3 has 15 residues. Deletions cut 0 bases from V and 8 bases from J, with 14 bases between. The germline V gene has CDR1 SGHKS and CDR2 YYEKEE (reference sequence). CDR3 sequence reads: CASSLVGSMREKLFF. The CDR3 region has the DNA TGTGCCAGCAGCTTGGTAGGCTCAATGCGGGAAAAACTGTTTTTT.

The V call is TRBV7-3, the J call TRBJ2-1; D might be TRBD1 (6 bases). CDR3 length: 15 amino acids. Trimming removed 5 bases at V and 5 bases at J, with 16 bases between. CDR1 SGHTA and CDR2 FQGTGA come from the germline V gene. Written as DNA, the CDR3 is TGTGCCAGCAGCCCCCAGGGGACCTTAAACAATGAGCAGTTCTTC. As protein: CASSPQGTLNNEQFF.

The chain is built from TRBV6-5 and TRBJ2-3, with D possibly matching TRBD2 (5 bases). Trimming shortened V by 0 bases and J by 2 bases, and 9 bases separated the two germline ends. Germline V gene sequence: CDR1 MNHEY, CDR2 SVGAGI. This CDR3 is 15 amino acids long. CDR3 amino acids: CASSYSDYYTDTQYF. The CDR3 DNA reads TGTGCCAGCAGTTACTCCGACTACTACACAGATACGCAGTATTTT.

The rearrangement joins TRBV15 to TRBJ1-5, with D unclear. The CDR3 has 13 amino acids. Germline lookup yields CDR1 LNHNV and CDR2 YYDKDF (reference sequence). The V gene lost 0 bases and the J gene lost 7 bases, with 7 bases spanning the gap. DNA of the CDR3: TGTGCCACCAGCAGAGATCCCCAGCAGCCCCAGCATTTT. This gives the protein CATSRDPQQPQHF.

The V gene is TRBV28, the J gene TRBJ1-2, with TRBD1 as a possible D gene (5 bases). This CDR3 has 13 residues. Trimming took 2 bases from V and 2 from J, leaving 6 bases between them. Germline V gene lookup returns CDR1 MDHEN and CDR2 SYDVKM. As DNA, the CDR3 is TGTGCCAGCAGTTTAGGGGGAAACTATGGCTACACCTTC. Protein product: CASSLGGNYGYTF.

The CDR3 protein is CASSQVSYNEKLFF. Written as DNA, the CDR3 is TGTGCCAGCAGCCAAGTAAGCTATAATGAAAAACTGTTTTTT. The genes are TRBV3-1 (or the pseudogene TRBV3-2) and TRBJ1-4, with D unclear. CDR1 and CDR2 from the germline V gene are LGHDT and YNNKEL (reference sequence). The CDR3 is 14 residues long. Trimming took off 1 base at V and 4 bases at J, with 7 bases between the two ends.

The chain employs TRBV30 and TRBJ2-1; 7 bases map to TRBD1. The CDR3 is made up of 15 amino acids. CDR1 and CDR2 from the germline V gene are GTSNPN and SVGIG (reference sequence). With V trimmed by 2 bases and J by 2 bases, 6 bases remained unmatched. The CDR3 region is CAWSSGTVTYNEQFF. The CDR3 coding sequence is TGTGCCTGGAGTTCCGGGACAGTGACCTACAATGAGCAGTTCTTC.

This clone was seen a single time. The chain combines TRBV2 with TRBJ1-1; possible D gene TRBD1, 6 bases. Germline values: CDR1 SNHLY, CDR2 FYNNEI. The CDR3 contains 14 residues. The V and J ends lost 1 base and 2 bases respectively, with 8 bases between them. CDR3 sequence: CASSEDRENTEAFF. DNA of the CDR3: TGTGCCAGCAGTGAAGACAGGGAAAACACTGAAGCTTTCTTT.

The CDR3: CASSQDGTLLGGRGAEAFF. The CDR3 DNA follows: TGCGCCAGCAGCCAAGATGGGACCCTTTTGGGGGGCCGTGGAGCCGAAGCTTTCTTT. The J gene is TRBJ1-1, the V gene TRBV4-1, with D maybe TRBD1 (6 bases). The CDR3 is 19 amino acids. CDR1 MGHRA and CDR2 YSYEKL come from the germline V gene. V was shortened by 0 bases and J by 8 bases, with 28 bases between the two germline ends.

V usage is TRBV11-3 and J usage is TRBJ1-1; D is uncertain. The germline V gene encodes CDR1 SGHNT and CDR2 YENEEA. The ends were cut back, 3 bases at V and 4 bases at J, with 6 bases in the middle. This CDR3 has 12 amino acids. The CDR3 protein is CASSFGSTEAFF. The CDR3 DNA reads as TGTGCCAGCAGCTTTGGGAGCACTGAAGCTTTCTTT.

This chain connects TRBV12-5 to TRBJ1-5; tentatively, D is TRBD1 (6 bases). Germline assignment: CDR1 LGHNT and CDR2 FRNRAP. This CDR3 has 14 residues. With 1 base removed from V and 6 bases from J, the gap between germline ends came to 10 bases. The CDR3 loop reads CASGLDGGRQPQHF. CDR3 coding DNA: TGTGCTAGTGGTTTGGACGGGGGCCGTCAGCCCCAGCATTTT.

Concerning this clone itself: This may come from a read error, since a much larger clone is one base off. The chain is built from TRBV2 and TRBJ1-5, with a tentative D call TRBD1 (5 bases). Trimming shortened V by 6 bases and J by 3 bases, and 12 bases separated the two germline ends. Per the germline V gene, CDR1 is SNHLY and CDR2 is FYNNEI. The CDR3 has 14 residues. CDR3 amino acids: CASSPTANNQPQHF. The CDR3, as DNA: TGTGCCAGCAGCCCGACAGCGAACAATCAGCCCCAGCATTTT.

V and J are TRBV18 and TRBJ1-3, with 9 bases aligning to TRBD1. The ends lost 6 bases at V and 7 bases at J; junction bases unmatched: 16. This CDR3 region has 17 residues. The germline gives CDR1 KGHSH, CDR2 LQKENI. The CDR3 bases are TGTGCCAGCTCTCGGACAGGGGAGTCGTCTGGTTCCAACACCATATATTTT. It is translated as CASSRTGESSGSNTIYF.

The chain uses TRBV30 and TRBJ1-2; no firm D call. This CDR3 spans 13 amino acids. Germline V CDR1 and CDR2: GTSNPN, SVGIG (reference sequence). V was pared by 2 bases and J by 4 bases, with 11 bases between. CDR3 amino acids: CAWSPAEGYGYTF. Here the CDR3 DNA reads TGTGCCTGGAGTCCCGCAGAAGGCTATGGCTACACCTTC.

In its sample, this clone was seen a few times. The V call is TRBV19, the J call TRBJ1-5, with 7 bases aligning to TRBD1. J was trimmed by 7 bases and V by 3 bases; bases with no gene match: 9. The CDR3 consists of 15 residues. CDR1 and CDR2 (germline): LNHDA, SQIVND (reference sequence). CDR3 nucleotides: TGTGCCAGTAGTATTAATCGACAGGGTAGCCAGCCCCAGCATTTT. It translates to CASSINRQGSQPQHF. The entire variable domain, with the rest obtained from reference TRBV19 and TRBJ1-5, is as follows: DGGITQSPKYLFRKEGQNVTLSCEQNLNHDAMYWYRQDPGQGLRLIYYSQIVNDFQKGDIAEGYSVSREKKESFPLTVTSAQKNPTAFYLCASSINRQGSQPQHFGDGTRLSIL.

This clone has only a few counts. The chain links TRBV19 to TRBJ1-5; no definite D call. The V end was cut by 0 bases, the J end by 2 bases, with 26 bases between. From germline, CDR1 is LNHDA and CDR2 SQIVND (reference sequence). There are 21 residues in the CDR3. The CDR3 nucleotides are TGTGCCAGTAGTATAGACCCTCCTCCGGACGGTACCCTTCTGGGCAATCAGCCCCAGCATTTT. As protein: CASSIDPPPDGTLLGNQPQHF.

The chain couples TRBV19 to TRBJ1-4, with TRBD1 matching 7 bases. Per the germline V gene, CDR1 is LNHDA and CDR2 is SQIVND (reference sequence). Unmatched junction bases numbered 6, after V lost 5 bases and J lost 0 bases. The CDR3 has 16 residues. CDR3 region: CASSAIQGATNEKLFF. CDR3 DNA: TGTGCCAGTAGTGCCATTCAGGGGGCAACTAATGAAAAACTGTTTTTT.

V usage is TRBV11-3 and J usage is TRBJ2-1; 8 bases fit TRBD1. There are 15 residues in the CDR3. Germline CDR1 reads SGHNT; CDR2 reads YENEEA. Losses at the gene ends were 5 bases for V and 9 bases for J; bases not matched to a gene: 12. The CDR3 loop reads CASSRRQGSISEQFF. CDR3 nucleotide sequence: TGTGCCAGCAGCCGACGACAGGGGTCGATCAGTGAGCAGTTCTTC.